This T cell receptor beta chain was retrieved from a study of cytomegalovirus exposure and HLA in healthy donors (dated by TCRdb to about 2017). Regarding the study in general: In an earlier analysis of some 610 of the donors, 250 to 350 Gb of sequence data and 90 million to 120 million unique TCR beta sequences from roughly 190 million T cells were reported. An early release covering roughly 600 HLA-typed donors comprised 250 to 350 gigabases of sequencing data and tens of millions of unique TCR sequences. Of the 350 to 400 genotyped donors, 65% to 90% fell in the genetic ancestry cluster associated with self-reported Caucasian donors. The study was designed to test whether signatures of past pathogen exposure could be identified by cataloging public T cell receptors. The T cell repertoires of several hundred subjects were profiled by immunosequencing and related to cytomegalovirus serostatus. In addition to the first cohort of 666 subjects, a separate validation cohort of over 90 different subjects was used. High-throughput TCR immunosequencing, statistical association of individual TCRs with disease status, and machine learning were combined to predict cytomegalovirus infection status. In a later analysis, previously published TCR beta repertoires from 670 or so donors were re-analyzed and high-resolution HLA genotyping was added so that TCR occurrence patterns could be studied. Rather than drawing on any new phenotypic data, the later analysis identified candidate immune exposures from TCR beta sequences and the way those sequences occurred across donors. To decide whether each TCR beta V gene segment behaved as functional or pseudogenic, an earlier analysis of some 600 of the donors relied on high-throughput TCR beta sequencing. Alongside the repertoire data, information on donor age, sex, ethnicity and CMV serostatus was compiled. Genome-wide SNP genotypes for about 65% of the 666 donors were used in a later genetic analysis, which treated that subset as a discovery cohort. Every discovery cohort repertoire had been produced on one sequencing platform. HLA typing covered class I and class II loci at four-digit resolution. Typing coverage differed by locus: A, B, C, DRB1 and DQB1 were typed in about 629-640 donors, DQA1 in 522, DPA1 in over 600, and DPB1 in just under 480. A few DR-DQ haplotypes were treated as single units for association and clustering because of strong linkage in the cohort. On average, around 240,000 unique TCR beta nucleotide sequences were sequenced per donor among more than 350 genotyped donors of the cohort, with around 19% of those sequences being non-productive.

Overall study results and their limits: In both the original and validation cohorts, the classifier was reported to diagnose cytomegalovirus status with high specificity and sensitivity. In a later analysis, around 15,000 TCR beta sequences were associated with specific HLA alleles at a false discovery rate of 0.05. Because HLA typing was missing for some donors at each locus, association tests included only the typed subset. When HLA alleles, especially DR and DQ, strongly co-occurred, attributing TCR associations to individual alleles was difficult. Most TCR sequences were seen in very few donors, while some public TCRs were found in many individuals. In an earlier analysis of 587 of the donors, most TCR beta V segments appeared in productive rearrangements about 87% or about 30% of the time, broadly matching IMGT annotations. A later genetic analysis associated a missense DCLRE1C variant with V-gene and J-gene trimming of TCR beta chains, and an independent cohort replicated the association. In a later analysis, most CMV-associated TCR beta chains were found to appear HLA-restricted, with HLA associations seemingly driven largely by CMV exposure. A few of the identified cytomegalovirus-associated TCR beta chains were confirmed in vitro to be specific for cytomegalovirus antigens. In a later analysis, HLA-associated TCR beta chains were found to be more clonally expanded and to have lower generation probabilities than equally common non-associated chains. The authors suggested that the approach could potentially be extended to other disease states and immunological phenotypes. A later analysis found that TCR association rates varied across HLA loci, with DRB1 alleles showing the most associated TCRs and HLA-C alleles the fewest. According to a later analysis, parvovirus B19, influenza, CMV and Epstein-Barr virus appeared linked to several top co-occurrence clusters. Because counts were too low, seventeen rarely observed V segments, including chromosome 9 orphons, were left out of the earlier analysis of over 550 of the donors. Only TCR beta chains were sequenced in this cohort, and the absence of alpha or paired-chain data limited detectable features. The study gave a list of 150 to 200 TCR beta chains associated with cytomegalovirus. A further reported finding was that TCR beta sequences accurately predicted the HLA-A and HLA-B alleles for most subjects in the first cohort. For the cohort, immune exposure information was limited to CMV serostatus. According to a later genetic analysis, donors in an Asian-associated ancestry cluster had fewer N-insertions in productive TCRs than the approximately 690-donor mean. Some IMGT-functional V segments, including TRBV6-2 and TRBV6-3, could not be told apart with the 87-base-pair reads, so those segments were excluded. Linkage disequilibrium might explain the correlated functional status among segregating V segments, but an unknown experimental factor could not be ruled out. The presence/absence analyses assumed that sequencing depth was roughly uniform across donors, and that assumption may not be true. The sequencing pipeline was judged likely to have produced a cluster of highly shared sequence variants as a technical artifact.

Turning to this clone: Its antigen remains undetermined. One base away there is no much larger clone; base qualities are not given.

The library was built by means of the immunoSEQ multiplex PCR assay. For the multiplex PCR, a mixture combining 60 forward primers for TCR Vbeta segments and 13 reverse primers for TCR Jbeta segments was used. A multiplex PCR assay on genomic DNA amplified the CDR3 region of rearranged TCR beta genes. The Illumina HiSeq System was used to sequence the amplified TCR beta libraries as 87-base-pair reads. In the source study's methods: Across the 500 to 750 repertoires, a later analysis counted 78 million or so unique TCR beta chains, 9 million to 14 million of which were shared by at least two donors. Raw reads were error-corrected and collapsed into unique sequences with a nearest-neighbor algorithm that merged closely related sequences to remove PCR and sequencing errors. CDR3 sequences were aligned to IMGT reference sequences to assign V, D and J gene segments. Each retained sequence needed at least a six-nucleotide match to both a V gene segment and a J gene segment. Rearrangements were called productive when the CDR3 lacked stop codons and stayed in frame with V and J; all others were non-productive. Following IMGT convention, CDR3 was defined as the stretch from the second conserved V-encoded cysteine to the conserved J-encoded phenylalanine. Sequences without an unambiguous match to a single V gene segment were excluded from the earlier analysis of about 640 of the donors. In an earlier analysis of approximately 610 of the donors, V segments were called functional above 56.7% productive rearrangements and were called segregating when the between-donor standard deviation exceeded 5%. A statistical classification framework was built to diagnose cytomegalovirus status from the catalog of TCR beta chain sequences. V and J gene assignment, in a later analysis, came from comparing TCR nucleotide sequences with IMGT/GENE-DB human TR gene sequences. A later analysis assigned CDR3 sequences and most-parsimonious VDJ recombination scenarios with the TCRdist pipeline. In a later analysis, every TCR beta chain was defined by the combination of its CDR3 amino acid sequence and its V-gene family, and reads without a unique V-gene family were dropped. In a later analysis, fewer than 650 highly shared, low-generation-probability nucleotide sequences were removed to address suspected cross-contamination and a sequencing artifact. In a later analysis, a clonal expansion index for each public chain was calculated from normalized within-repertoire ranks of inferred template counts. A later analysis computed generation probabilities with a VDJ recombination model fitted to out-of-frame rearrangements, and checked the results against IGoR. Hypergeometric tests were used in a later analysis to score TCR-TCR, TCR-HLA and TCR-CMV co-occurrence, with a repertoire-size bias correction applied to the TCR pairs. In a later analysis, false discovery rates were estimated by permuting HLA or CMV assignments 20 times. In a later analysis, co-occurring TCRs were grouped using DBSCAN, with TCRdist sequence similarity added in when clustering inside HLA-allele-positive subsets. Co-occurrence clustering excluded repertoires with fewer than 30,000 or more than 120,000 public chains, plus five with anomalous nucleotide sharing. TCRdb obtained this table from immuneACCESS and retained in-frame rearrangements with V and J assigned. These tables miss some clones; where compared with another copy, unresolved V genes account for less than half of the shortfall, and the remainder is unexplained. D and trimming come from the DNA, and the V and J calls and clone size come from that table. This sample has around 120,000 clones in its table, and about four fifths of those were observed once. The ten largest clones take up 3.5% to 4.5% of the sample.

The CDR3 goes from the cysteine to the phenylalanine over 18 residues. Only the CDR3 DNA stays, 54 bases, in frame from base 1. From V the trimming removes 3 bases and from J it removes 6 bases, while the gene matches leave 20 bases of the junction unaccounted for. Sequences SGHNT (CDR1) and YENEEA (CDR2) are obtained from the germline V gene. The cohort was made up of roughly 670 healthy bone marrow donors. At the time of sampling, all cohort members were nominally healthy, though unrecorded immune exposures were likely present. The donor was CMV seropositive and belonged to the group of over 250 seropositive cohort members. A peripheral blood sample was collected from each donor, and TCR beta sequencing was performed on peripheral blood mononuclear cells. Genomic DNA extraction from the blood cell samples was performed with the Qiagen DNeasy Blood Extraction Kit.

The chain is encoded by TRBV11-3 joined to TRBJ2-7; 7 bases in the junction line up with TRBD2. The receptor comes from a man aged 25 to 45 in good health and CMV-seropositive. The specimen sequenced was PBMCs. The nucleotide sequence is TGTGCCAGCAGCTTTTGTACTCTAGCGGCCCTCCGGTTCGGCGAGCAGTACTTC. Its product reads: CASSFCTLAALRFGEQYF.